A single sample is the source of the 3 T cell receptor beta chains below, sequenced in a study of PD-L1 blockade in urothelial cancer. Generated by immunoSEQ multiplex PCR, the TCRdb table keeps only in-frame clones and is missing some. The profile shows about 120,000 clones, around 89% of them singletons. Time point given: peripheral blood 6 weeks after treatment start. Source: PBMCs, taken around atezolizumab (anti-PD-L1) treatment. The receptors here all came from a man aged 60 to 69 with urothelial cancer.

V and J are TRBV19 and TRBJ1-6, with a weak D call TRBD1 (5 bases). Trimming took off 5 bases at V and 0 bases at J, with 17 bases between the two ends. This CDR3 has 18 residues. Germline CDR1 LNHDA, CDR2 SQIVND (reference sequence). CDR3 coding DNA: TGTGCCAGTAGTGGGGACTCACAGTGGATCTCCTATAATTCACCCCTCCACTTT. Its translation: CASSGDSQWISYNSPLHF.

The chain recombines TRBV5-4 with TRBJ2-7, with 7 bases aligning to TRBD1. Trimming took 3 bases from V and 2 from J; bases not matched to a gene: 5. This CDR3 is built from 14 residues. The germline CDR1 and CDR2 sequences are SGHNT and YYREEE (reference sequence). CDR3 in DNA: TGTGCCAGCAGCTCGGGACAGAACCCCTACGAGCAGTACTTC. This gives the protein CASSSGQNPYEQYF.

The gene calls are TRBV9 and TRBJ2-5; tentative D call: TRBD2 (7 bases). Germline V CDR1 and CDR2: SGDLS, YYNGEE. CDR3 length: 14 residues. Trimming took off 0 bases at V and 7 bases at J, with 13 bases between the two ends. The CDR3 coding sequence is TGTGCCAGCAGCGTAGTTGGGGGGGCGGGGACCCAGTACTTC. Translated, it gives CASSVVGGAGTQYF.